Below are 7 T cell receptor beta chains sequenced from a single sample in a study of T cells in Graves' hyperthyroidism and ophthalmopathy. Amplification of TCR beta CDR3 regions was performed using RNA transcripts as template. First-round RT-PCR targeting the TCR CDR3 was performed with the HTBI primer set. MiXCR was run by TCRdb on the multiplex PCR reads, yielding one entry per CDR3 protein. The repertoire holds about 380,000 distinct CDR3 sequences, roughly 13% seen once, with 20% in the top ten. The sequenced sample consisted of blood. The receptors were sampled from a man between 25 and 39 years old with Graves' hyperthyroidism that later progressed to Graves' ophthalmopathy.

The chain joins TRBV29-1 to TRBJ2-7; TRBD1 aligns across 8 bases. The CDR3 totals 12 residues. The ends lost 6 bases at V and 3 bases at J; junction bases unmatched: 4. Germline CDR1 SQVTM, CDR2 ANQGSEA. The CDR3 spells CSVRTGYYEQYF. The CDR3 DNA reads TGCAGCGTAAGGACAGGGTACTACGAGCAGTACTTC.

In its sample, this clonotype was seen a few times. J is TRBJ2-3 and V is TRBV12-3 or TRBV12-4, with D possibly being TRBD2 (7 bases). The ends were cut back, 10 bases at V and 5 bases at J, with 16 bases in the middle. This CDR3 spans 13 amino acids. CDR3: CAIRGGGGDTQYF. The CDR3 DNA is TGTGCCATCCGCGGGGGAGGGGGAGATACGCAGTATTTT.

The chain links TRBV24-1 to TRBJ1-4, with D possibly matching TRBD1 (5 bases). Trimming took 1 base from V and 8 from J, leaving 13 bases between them. Germline assignment: CDR1 KGHDR and CDR2 SFDVKD. The CDR3 contains 15 residues. In DNA, the CDR3 is TGTGCCACCAGTGATTTCACCGGGGGATACGAAAAACTGTTTTTT. Translating it yields CATSDFTGGYEKLFF.

This clonotype was detected only a few times. The junction does not match germline at one end; this may be a read error. This chain uses TRBV6-1 with TRBJ1-6, with 9 nucleotides matching TRBD1. The CDR3 runs 14 residues. From germline, CDR1 is MNHNS and CDR2 SASEGT. The CDR3 sequence: CASTEGQGSSPLHF. CDR3 DNA: TGTGCCAGCACTGAAGGACAGGGGAGTTCACCCCTCCACTTT.

This clonotype is a singleton in its sample. A much larger clone is a single base away; this may be a read error. V is TRBV28 and J is TRBJ2-5; 13 bases align to TRBD2. Per germline, CDR1 MDHEN and CDR2 SYDVKM. Trimming removed 6 bases from V and 4 bases from J; junction bases left unmatched: 5. This CDR3 contains 15 residues. As DNA, the CDR3 is TGTGCCAGCAGACCACTAGCGGGGGGGGCAGAGACCCAGTACTTC. Encoded protein: CASRPLAGGAETQYF. Filled out from reference TRBV28 and TRBJ2-5, the complete variable domain reads DVKVTQSSRYLVKRTGEKVFLECVQDMDHENMFWYRQDPGLGLRLIYFSYDVKMKEKGDIPEGYSVSREKKERFSLILESASTNQTSMYLCASRPLAGGAETQYFGPGTRLLVL.

This clonotype appeared many times. This chain connects TRBV28 to TRBJ1-6; D remains unclear. V lost 6 bases and J lost 9, with 12 bases in between. CDR3 length: 13 residues. Germline V CDR1 and CDR2: MDHEN, SYDVKM. CDR3 region: CASSRQFTSPLHF. Written as DNA, the CDR3 is TGTGCCAGCAGCCGCCAATTTACTTCACCCCTCCACTTT.

The rearrangement uses TRBV6-4 and TRBJ2-3; 10 positions match TRBD2. This CDR3 spans 15 amino acids. V shed 4 bases, J shed 5 bases, and the junction held 6 bases outside the gene matches. CDR1 is MRHNA and CDR2 is SNTAGT in the germline V gene. CDR3 loop: CASSVEASGGDTQYF. The CDR3 coding sequence is TGTGCCAGCAGTGTGGAGGCTAGCGGGGGAGATACGCAGTATTTT.